One and the same sample provided the 24 T cell receptor beta chains below, sequenced in a study of blood T cells in healthy people across ages. A second PCR of roughly 7 to 11 cycles used a sample-barcoded 5' primer and a J-beta primer mix. TCRdb fed the 5' RACE reads into MiXCR, producing one record per CDR3 protein. The sample has 1.5 million to 2 million distinct CDR3 sequences, 25% to 30% seen once; the top ten hold roughly 8.2%. Input material: blood. Receptors were obtained from a woman aged 25 to 39 in good health.

This clonotype was seen a handful of times. This chain joins TRBV5-1 and TRBJ2-7; D gene uncertain. With 3 bases removed from V and 2 bases from J, the gap between germline ends came to 12 bases. Germline-derived CDR1 and CDR2 are SGHRS and YFSETQ. The CDR3 spans 14 residues. This chain's CDR3 is CASSYGEITYEQYF. In DNA, the CDR3 is TGCGCCAGCAGCTACGGTGAGATTACCTACGAGCAGTACTTC.

The chain couples TRBV5-5 to TRBJ2-3; 8 bases agree with TRBD2. The CDR3 contains 14 residues. The J segment lost 2 bases and the V segment lost 6 bases, leaving 5 bases of the junction unmatched. Germline V gene data show CDR1 as SGHKS and CDR2 as YYEKEE (reference sequence). The DNA for the CDR3 is TGTGCCAGCATTCCGGGAGGGGACACAGATACGCAGTATTTT. It codes for CASIPGGDTDTQYF.

As concerns this clonotype: Mismatch with germline at one junction end may stem from a read error. V gene TRBV12-3 or TRBV12-4 combines with J gene TRBJ1-5; 11 nucleotides agree with TRBD1. This CDR3 spans 14 amino acids. This chain's CDR3 is CASSWTGGGQAQRF. The CDR3 DNA follows: TGTGCCAGCAGTTGGACAGGGGGCGGCCAGGCCCAGCGTTTT.

This sequence joins TRBV7-2 and TRBJ2-3, with 8 bases matching TRBD1. The V and J ends lost 3 bases and 2 bases, in that order; junction bases with no gene match: 19. This CDR3 has 20 residues. Germline loops: CDR1 SGHTA, CDR2 FQGNSA. The CDR3 here is CASSLLPRDRTSQTTDTQYF. The CDR3 nucleotides read TGTGCCAGCAGCTTGCTCCCGCGGGACAGGACTTCCCAGACCACAGATACGCAGTATTTT.

In this sample, this clonotype turned up many times. The chain joins TRBV7-8 to TRBJ2-7; the D gene is possibly TRBD1 (6 bases). This CDR3 is 13 amino acids long. The ends were cut back, 4 bases at V and 4 bases at J, with 11 bases in the middle. Germline V CDR1 and CDR2: SGHVS, FQNEAQ. The CDR3, as DNA: TGTGCCAGCAGCTACCTGGGGGCGTACGAGCAGTACTTC. Amino acids: CASSYLGAYEQYF.

The chain combines TRBV2 with TRBJ2-3; 7 positions match TRBD1. V trimming: 6 bases; J trimming: 2 bases; junction bases outside the gene matches: 5. Germline CDR1 SNHLY, CDR2 FYNNEI. The CDR3 extends over 14 amino acids. CDR3 DNA: TGTGCCAGCAGGAAGGGGGCGGACACAGATACGCAGTATTTT. As protein: CASRKGADTDTQYF.

This clonotype was seen only a few times. The chain joins TRBV7-9 to TRBJ2-7; 7 bases are shared with TRBD1. The CDR3 contains 15 residues. Trimming at V came to 2 bases and at J to 2 bases, leaving 6 bases not matched to a gene. Germline values: CDR1 SEHNR, CDR2 FQNEAQ (reference sequence). CDR3 amino acids: CASSLQGDATYEQYF. The CDR3 DNA reads as TGTGCCAGCAGCTTACAGGGGGACGCCACCTACGAGCAGTACTTC. Variable domain in full (rest from reference TRBV7-9 and TRBJ2-7): DTGVSQNPRHKITKRGQNVTFRCDPISEHNRLYWYRQTLGQGPEFLTYFQNEAQLEKSRLLSDRFSAERPKGSFSTLEIQRTEQGDSAMYLCASSLQGDATYEQYFGPGTRLTVT.

The rearrangement links TRBV7-9 to TRBJ1-4, with 8 positions matching TRBD1. Per germline, CDR1 SEHNR and CDR2 FQNEAQ (reference sequence). The CDR3 length is 18 residues. V trimming: 0 bases; J trimming: 5 bases; junction bases outside the gene matches: 11. CDR3 DNA: TGTGCCAGCAGCTTAGCCTCATCGTACCGGGACAGGAATGAAAAACTGTTTTTT. Residues: CASSLASSYRDRNEKLFF.

This clonotype was seen repeatedly, ten times or more. The chain recombines TRBV20-1 with TRBJ2-4; no clear D. Trimming removed 2 bases from V and 0 bases from J, with 8 bases in between. The CDR3 contains 14 residues. Germline loops: CDR1 DFQATT, CDR2 SNEGSKA (reference sequence). The CDR3 DNA sequence: TGCAGTGCTAGATTGGAGCTAGCCAAAAACATTCAGTACTTC. It codes for CSARLELAKNIQYF.

V is TRBV12-3 or TRBV12-4 and J is TRBJ2-7, with D unresolved. The V end was cut by 3 bases, the J end by 3 bases, with 9 bases between. This CDR3 comprises 13 residues. For the CDR3, the DNA is TGTGCCAGCAGTTTGCGCATCCACTACGAGCAGTACTTC. This sequence encodes CASSLRIHYEQYF.

The V call is TRBV5-1, the J call TRBJ2-3; 10 positions match TRBD2. This CDR3 comprises 19 residues. Germline values: CDR1 SGHRS, CDR2 YFSETQ. Losses at the gene ends were 5 bases for V and 2 bases for J; bases not matched to a gene: 17. In nucleotides, the CDR3 is TGCGCCAGCAGTCGGGGACGGGGATCAGGACTAGCGGCCACAGATACGCAGTATTTT. Its protein is CASSRGRGSGLAATDTQYF.

The CDR3 coding sequence is TGCAGTGCTAGGGGTCCATCCGGGAGGAAGAACACCGGGGAGCTGTTTTTT. This sequence encodes CSARGPSGRKNTGELFF. The V call is TRBV20-1, the J call TRBJ2-2, with 7 bases matching TRBD2. V was pared by 3 bases and J by 1 base, with 11 bases of the junction left unmatched. Germline CDR1 reads DFQATT; CDR2 reads SNEGSKA (reference sequence). CDR3 length: 17 amino acids.

At least ten counts were recorded for this clonotype. This chain uses TRBV29-1 with TRBJ1-1; D remains unclear. The V and J ends lost 6 bases and 9 bases respectively, with 5 bases between them. This CDR3 has 8 residues. CDR1 SQVTM and CDR2 ANQGSEA come from the germline V gene. As DNA, the CDR3 is TGCAGCGTCCTTCAAGCTTTCTTT. Its translation: CSVLQAFF.

This clonotype was counted only a few times. The V call is TRBV12-3 or TRBV12-4, the J call TRBJ2-1; D not certain. This CDR3 contains 13 residues. Trimming stripped 4 bases from V and 4 bases from J, with 8 bases between. CDR3 DNA: TGTGCCAGCAGTTCCCGGAATTACAATGAGCAGTTCTTC. Protein product: CASSSRNYNEQFF.

This clonotype was found a few times. The junction differs from germline at one of its ends, possibly a read error. The chain carries TRBV5-6 and TRBJ2-1; 15 bases line up with TRBD2. Per the germline V gene, CDR1 is SGHDT and CDR2 is YYEEEE. This CDR3 region has 16 residues. CDR3 bases: TGTGCCGGCAGCGTCCGGACTAGCGGGAGGGCCGTGATGGAGTTCTTC. It codes for CAGSVRTSGRAVMEFF.

This clonotype was counted a single time. The chain carries TRBV29-1 and TRBJ2-1, with D hard to call. The CDR3 spans 13 residues. CDR1 and CDR2 (germline): SQVTM, ANQGSEA. Trimming removed 7 bases from V and 9 bases from J, with 19 bases in between. CDR3 sequence reads: CSALWLRTGEQFF. The DNA for the CDR3 is TGCAGCGCTCTCTGGCTCCGGACGGGTGAGCAGTTCTTC.

This clonotype was found a few times. The chain combines TRBV7-9 with TRBJ2-1, with TRBD2 as a possible D gene (6 bases). V was clipped by 5 bases and J by 5 bases, with 19 bases between them. The germline V gene encodes CDR1 SEHNR and CDR2 FQNEAQ (reference sequence). This CDR3 spans 16 amino acids. The CDR3 coding sequence is TGTGCCAGCAGCCCGAGCGGAGGCGGGGCCAACAATGAGCAGTTCTTC. Protein: CASSPSGGGANNEQFF. The variable domain in full, with the rest retrieved from reference TRBV7-9 and TRBJ2-1, is DTGVSQNPRHKITKRGQNVTFRCDPISEHNRLYWYRQTLGQGPEFLTYFQNEAQLEKSRLLSDRFSAERPKGSFSTLEIQRTEQGDSAMYLCASSPSGGGANNEQFFGPGTRLTVL.

This chain uses TRBV12-3 or TRBV12-4 with TRBJ2-5; D may be TRBD1 or TRBD2 (5 bases each). The assigned J gene may be wrong: the sequence end matches TRBJ2-7 better. CDR3 size: 12 residues. DNA of the CDR3: TGTGCCAGCAGTTTTGGGACGAACGAGCAGTACTTC. It specifies CASSFGTNEQYF.

The rearrangement joins TRBV5-1 to TRBJ2-7, with 9 bases matching TRBD1. The CDR3 runs to 14 residues. The V segment lost 3 bases and the J segment 5 bases; nucleotides outside the gene matches: 6. Germline CDR1 SGHRS, CDR2 YFSETQ. CDR3 in DNA: TGCGCCAGCAGCTGGGAGACAGGGGGAAACGAGCAGTACTTC. Its translation is CASSWETGGNEQYF.

This clonotype was counted between two and nine times. The rearrangement joins TRBV12-3 or TRBV12-4 to TRBJ2-3; D not resolved. The CDR3 contains 15 residues. V was cut by 6 bases and J by 2 bases, with 15 bases left in between. The CDR3 DNA is TGTGCCAGCAGGCGACTGAGCAGGAACACAGATACGCAGTATTTT. Translation: CASRRLSRNTDTQYF.

V and J are TRBV9 and TRBJ2-7; 7 nucleotides agree with TRBD1. The tail of the sequence fits TRBJ2-5 better, so the J call may be wrong. The CDR3 runs 15 residues. Germline loops: CDR1 SGDLS, CDR2 YYNGEE. CDR3 in amino acids: CASSVAGQPTETQYF. CDR3 bases: TGTGCCAGCAGCGTAGCGGGACAGCCAACGGAGACCCAGTACTTC.

The chain combines TRBV4-1 with TRBJ1-1; possible D gene TRBD1, 5 bases. The CDR3 is made up of 15 amino acids. V was shortened by 2 bases and J by 1 base, with 11 bases between the two germline ends. CDR1 is MGHRA, CDR2 YSYEKL, per germline. In nucleotides, the CDR3 is TGCGCCAGCAGCCAAACCGGACAAACGAACACTGAAGCTTTCTTT. This gives the protein CASSQTGQTNTEAFF.

V gene TRBV11-2 combines with J gene TRBJ2-7; D gene unclear. Trimming took 0 bases from V and 1 from J, leaving 13 bases between them. Germline CDR1 and CDR2: SGHAT and FQNNGV. The CDR3 sequence is 16 residues long. DNA for the CDR3: TGTGCCAGCAGCTTAGAAAGTCGCAGTGCGTCCTACGAGCAGTACTTC. It is translated as CASSLESRSASYEQYF.

The chain employs TRBV5-1 and TRBJ1-5, with D uncertain. Looked up from germline, CDR1 is SGHRS and CDR2 is YFSETQ. The V and J ends lost 4 bases and 4 bases respectively, with 9 bases between them. The CDR3 is made up of 13 amino acids. Written as DNA, the CDR3 is TGCGCCAGCAGCAGCCAGCCTAATCAGCCCCAGCATTTT. The encoded protein is CASSSQPNQPQHF. The full variable domain, in which reference TRBV5-1 and TRBJ1-5 provide the parts outside the CDR3, is KAGVTQTPRYLIKTRGQQVTLSCSPISGHRSVSWYQQTPGQGLQFLFEYFSETQRNKGNFPGRFSGRQFSNSRSEMNVSTLELGDSALYLCASSSQPNQPQHFGDGTRLSIL.